The clone carrying this TCR beta chain was detected many times. The data belong to a study of breast tumors, draining lymph nodes, adjacent tissues. The CDR3 extends over 15 amino acids. CDR1 is KGHDR and CDR2 is SFDVKD in the germline V gene. The trim removed 9 bases at V and 7 bases at J, leaving 16 bases unmatched. Using its own MiXCR run on the multiplex PCR reads, TCRdb lists one record per CDR3 protein. The table includes some 130,000 distinct CDR3 sequences, 21% detected once. Breast cancer patients provided tissue from their axillary draining lymph nodes. This chain joins TRBV24-1 and TRBJ2-7, with TRBD2 matching over 8 bases. Material for sequencing was axillary lymph node tissue. The sequence was obtained from a female donor with breast cancer. Some clones in this sample may be carry-over from other donors' samples. CDR3 nucleotide sequence: TGTGCCACCCAACCCCCCGGGAGGGGTGGGGGGGAGCAGTACTTC. Its protein is CATQPPGRGGGEQYF.